The present TCR beta chain was sequenced within a study of cytomegalovirus exposure and HLA in healthy donors. Remarks on this clone: Its antigen remains unidentified.

PCR was performed using 60 Vbeta and 13 Jbeta primers. The table came from immunoSEQ multiplex PCR; TCRdb's copy has only in-frame clones and leaves some out. The data show around 160,000 clones, 60% to 85% seen once. Trimming pared 6 bases from V and 3 bases from J, leaving 14 bases between. Germline V gives CDR1 MDHEN, CDR2 SYDVKM. This CDR3 is built from 14 residues. The study, taken as a whole, reports: More clonal expansion characterized HLA-associated TCR beta chains than equally common others in a later analysis.

The rearrangement uses TRBV28 and TRBJ1-2, with D possibly TRBD1 on 6 matching bases. Sequenced sample: PBMCs. This sequence was found in a woman aged 40-49 years in good health and CMV-seropositive. The CDR3 protein is CASSPDRRYYGYTF. DNA for the CDR3: TGTGCCAGCAGCCCAGACAGGCGATACTATGGCTACACCTTC.